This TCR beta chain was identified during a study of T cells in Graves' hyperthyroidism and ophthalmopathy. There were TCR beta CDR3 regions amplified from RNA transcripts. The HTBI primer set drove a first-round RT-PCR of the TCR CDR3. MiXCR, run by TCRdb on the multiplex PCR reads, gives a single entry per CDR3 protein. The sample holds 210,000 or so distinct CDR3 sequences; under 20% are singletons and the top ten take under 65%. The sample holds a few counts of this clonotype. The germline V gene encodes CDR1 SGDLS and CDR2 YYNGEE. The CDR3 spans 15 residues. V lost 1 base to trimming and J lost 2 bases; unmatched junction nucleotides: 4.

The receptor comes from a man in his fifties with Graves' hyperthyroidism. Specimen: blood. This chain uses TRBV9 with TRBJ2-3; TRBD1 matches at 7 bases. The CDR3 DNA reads TGTGCCAGCAGCGTAAGACAGGGAGTCACAGATACGCAGTATTTT. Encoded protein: CASSVRQGVTDTQYF.